Listed below are T cell receptor beta chains from one sample, sequenced in a study of CD8+ T cells in alopecia areata. Profiled with immunoSEQ multiplex PCR; TCRdb holds only in-frame clones, not every one. The sample shows about 160,000 clones, about nine tenths of them seen only once. This sample comprised CD8+ T cells sorted from blood, obtained at week 0. These receptors were obtained from a human donor with alopecia areata. The CDR3 runs from the conserved cysteine through the conserved F or W. The D gene is left open where the match is weak. Where a row states a size, it is once, few, many or the class of an expanded clone; other rows omit it.

TRBD2	TRBV2	TRBJ2-1	NA	CASLAGNEQFF	TGTGCCAGCCTAGCGGGCAATGAGCAGTTCTTC
NA	TRBV29-1	TRBJ2-1	NA	CSVEVPSVYNEQFF	TGCAGCGTTGAGGTACCGTCTGTCTACAATGAGCAGTTCTTC
TRBD1	TRBV5-1	TRBJ2-3	once	CASSLGQGGTDTQYF	TGCGCCAGCAGCTTGGGACAGGGCGGCACAGATACGCAGTATTTT
NA	TRBV5-6	TRBJ1-5	NA	CASSSQGQPQHF	TGTGCCAGCAGCTCACAGGGCCAGCCCCAGCATTTT
NA	TRBV2	TRBJ1-2	NA	CASKWNQNYGYTF	TGTGCCAGCAAGTGGAACCAAAACTATGGCTACACCTTC
TRBD2	TRBV6-5	TRBJ2-1	NA	CASSFGGRPPDEQFF	TGTGCCAGCAGTTTCGGCGGGAGGCCTCCCGATGAGCAGTTCTTC
NA	TRBV4-1	TRBJ2-2	NA	CASSPQLGENTGELFF	TGCGCCAGCAGCCCCCAGCTGGGGGAGAACACCGGGGAGCTGTTTTTT
TRBD1	TRBV29-1	TRBJ2-1	NA	CSATGTGLYNEQFF	TGCAGCGCGACCGGGACAGGGCTCTACAATGAGCAGTTCTTC
TRBD2	TRBV11-2	TRBJ2-1	NA	CASSLSFPGLAGEGEQFF	TGTGCCAGCAGCTTATCCTTTCCGGGACTAGCGGGAGAGGGTGAGCAGTTCTTC
TRBD2	TRBV6-5	TRBJ2-1	NA	CASSLVAGGKHNEQFF	TGTGCCAGCAGTTTAGTGGCGGGAGGGAAACACAATGAGCAGTTCTTC
NA	TRBV6-1	TRBJ1-4	NA	CASRPILANEKLFF	TGTGCCAGCAGACCCATTTTGGCGAATGAAAAACTGTTTTTT
NA	TRBV14	TRBJ2-3	NA	CASSQLIGRATDTQYF	TGTGCCAGCAGCCAATTGATCGGGCGCGCCACAGATACGCAGTATTTT
TRBD2	TRBV5-1	TRBJ2-6	NA	CASSFWVSGTLSGANVLTF	TGCGCCAGCAGCTTCTGGGTCAGCGGGACTTTGTCTGGGGCCAACGTCCTGACTTTC
NA	TRBV4-1	TRBJ2-7	NA	CASSTPGTPYEQYF	TGCGCCAGCAGCACCCCTGGGACACCCTACGAGCAGTACTTC
NA	TRBV4-1	TRBJ2-7	NA	CASSQSQGYEQYF	TGCGCCAGCAGCCAATCTCAGGGTTACGAGCAGTACTTC
NA	TRBV7-9	TRBJ2-7	few	CASSPAGYEQYF	TGTGCCAGCAGCCCCGCCGGTTACGAGCAGTACTTC
NA	TRBV28	TRBJ2-5	NA	CASSFRSGGMETQYF	TGTGCCAGCAGTTTTCGGTCAGGGGGGATGGAGACCCAGTACTTC
NA	TRBV7-2	TRBJ1-5	NA	CASSLRADYSNQPQHF	TGTGCCAGCAGCTTAAGAGCAGACTATAGCAATCAGCCCCAGCATTTT
NA	TRBV2	TRBJ2-7	NA	CASSGMTGNYEQYF	TGTGCCAGCAGTGGGATGACAGGAAACTACGAGCAGTACTTC
NA	TRBV7-9	TRBJ2-7	NA	CASSPETLDEQYF	TGTGCCAGCAGCCCAGAAACGCTCGACGAGCAGTACTTC
TRBD2	TRBV29-1	TRBJ2-7	once	CSFSGISEQYF	TGCAGCTTTAGCGGGATTAGCGAGCAGTACTTC
NA	TRBV11-2	TRBJ2-2	once	CASSLLEGMNTGELFF	TGTGCCAGCAGCTTGTTGGAGGGGATGAACACCGGGGAGCTGTTTTTT
TRBD2	TRBV5-1	TRBJ2-7	NA	CASSGETAGYEQYF	TGCGCCAGCAGCGGCGAAACAGCGGGATACGAGCAGTACTTC
TRBD1	TRBV27	TRBJ1-1	few	CASSRQGMNTEAFF	TGTGCCAGCAGCCGACAGGGGATGAACACTGAAGCTTTCTTT
NA	TRBV5-1	TRBJ1-2	NA	CASSLAGGSNYGYTF	TGCGCCAGCAGTTTGGCCGGGGGCTCTAACTATGGCTACACCTTC
NA	TRBV27	TRBJ2-7	once	CASRSLQGTYYEQYF	TGTGCCAGCAGAAGCCTACAGGGAACCTACTACGAGCAGTACTTC
NA	TRBV4-1	TRBJ1-1	NA	CASSQDDSALGGGTEAFF	TGCGCCAGCAGCCAAGACGATTCTGCATTGGGAGGAGGCACTGAAGCTTTCTTT
TRBD2	TRBV2	TRBJ2-3	NA	CASSDRAGGSDTQYF	TGTGCCAGCAGTGATCGAGCGGGGGGGTCAGATACGCAGTATTTT
NA	TRBV27	TRBJ2-1	NA	CASSPDPTSDEQFF	TGTGCCAGCAGTCCGGACCCCACTAGTGATGAGCAGTTCTTC
TRBD1	TRBV13	TRBJ2-7	NA	CASSWTGGGYEQYF	TGTGCCAGCAGCTGGACAGGGGGCGGGTACGAGCAGTACTTC
TRBD1	TRBV6-1	TRBJ2-1	NA	CASNEQGASSNEQFF	TGTGCCAGCAACGAACAGGGGGCGAGTAGCAATGAGCAGTTCTTC
TRBD2	TRBV7-8	TRBJ2-2	NA	CASKPGLAYTGELFF	TGTGCCAGCAAACCGGGACTAGCGTACACCGGGGAGCTGTTTTTT
NA	TRBV6-6	TRBJ2-3	NA	CASDVLGADTQYF	TGTGCCAGCGACGTGCTAGGGGCAGATACGCAGTATTTT
NA	TRBV6-1	TRBJ1-1	NA	CASSEEGVNTEAFF	TGTGCCAGCAGTGAAGAGGGCGTGAACACTGAAGCTTTCTTT
NA	TRBV7-6	TRBJ2-7	NA	CASHEISSYEQYF	TGTGCCAGCCATGAGATCTCTTCCTACGAGCAGTACTTC
TRBD2	TRBV30	TRBJ2-3	NA	CAWSASGGASDTQYF	TGTGCCTGGAGTGCTAGCGGGGGGGCTTCAGATACGCAGTATTTT
NA	TRBV11-1	TRBJ2-2	once	CASSLWTDMFTGELFF	TGTGCCAGCAGCTTGTGGACGGACATGTTCACCGGGGAGCTGTTTTTT
TRBD2	TRBV29-1	TRBJ2-7	once	CSVVGTSVYYEQYF	TGCAGCGTTGTCGGGACTAGCGTATACTACGAGCAGTACTTC
NA	TRBV29-1	TRBJ1-2	NA	CSVVDGNYGYTF	TGCAGCGTTGTCGACGGGAACTATGGCTACACCTTC